This T cell receptor beta chain was captured in a study of shared clonotypes between healthy human individuals. Looking at the study overall: Per donor, CD8 memory used one plate, CD8 naive used two, CD4 memory used three and CD4 naive used three. Study findings and constraints: Sampling covered blood only; tissue repertoires likely differ.

Germline V gene data show CDR1 as SEHNR and CDR2 as FQNEAQ (reference sequence). The V end lost 5 bases, the J end lost 6 bases, and 11 bases lay between the germline ends. The CDR3 is made up of 12 amino acids. Generated by immunoSEQ multiplex PCR, the TCRdb table keeps only in-frame clones and is missing some. The table includes 600,000 or so clones, 95% to 98% detected once. Turning to this clone: Its target is not known.

As defined, naive CD8 cells were CD45RO-negative and positively selected for CCR7, with terminally differentiated effector memory CD45RA+ cells excluded. The specimen sequenced was naive CD8+ T cells sorted from blood. V usage is TRBV7-9 and J usage is TRBJ2-7, with D hard to call. The receptor's source is a man younger than 40 in good health. The CDR3 sequence: CASSATDREQYF. CDR3 DNA: TGTGCCAGCAGCGCTACAGATCGCGAGCAGTACTTC.